Presented here are 5 T cell receptor beta chains from one specimen sequenced in a study of PD-1 blockade in classical Hodgkin lymphoma. The time point is: cycle 4 day 1 (C4D1), after 6 weeks of nivolumab. After autologous stem cell transplantation all patients relapsed, and prior brentuximab vedotin exposure differed between cohorts. Sequenced by immunoSEQ multiplex PCR; TCRdb stores in-frame clones only, minus some. This sample has 21,000 or so clones, with 88% found just once. The starting material was peripheral blood mononuclear cells (PBMCs), obtained before the fourth cycle of nivolumab. All receptors come from a human donor with classical Hodgkin lymphoma.

The CDR3 DNA follows: TGCGCCAGCAGCCAACTCACAGGCTATGGCTACACCTTC. Translated: CASSQLTGYGYTF. V and J are TRBV4-1 and TRBJ1-2, with a possible D match to TRBD1 (5 bases). From germline, CDR1 is MGHRA and CDR2 YSYEKL. This CDR3 comprises 13 residues. Trimming took off 2 bases at V and 4 bases at J, with 8 bases between the two ends.

The rearrangement joins TRBV4-1 to TRBJ1-6, with 7 bases lining up with TRBD1. J was trimmed by 5 bases and V by 5 bases; bases with no gene match: 18. This CDR3 has 19 amino acids. Germline V CDR1 and CDR2: MGHRA, YSYEKL. CDR3 amino acids: CASSYRGEGAFNDNSPLHF. CDR3 bases: TGCGCCAGCAGCTACCGTGGGGAGGGGGCGTTTAATGATAATTCACCCCTCCACTTT.

This clone has only one observation. V is TRBV5-1 and J is TRBJ1-4; TRBD1 is a possible D gene (6 bases). The CDR3 is 16 residues long. CDR1 is SGHRS, CDR2 YFSETQ, per germline. Deletions cut 0 bases from V and 5 bases from J, with 14 bases between. DNA for the CDR3: TGCGCCAGCAGCTTGGGCCAGGGACAACTAAATGAAAAACTGTTTTTT. Translated: CASSLGQGQLNEKLFF.

The V gene is TRBV6-4, the J gene TRBJ2-1, with TRBD1 as a possible D gene (8 bases). Looked up from germline, CDR1 is MRHNA and CDR2 is SNTAGT. V was trimmed by 4 bases and J by 9 bases, leaving 19 bases between them. The CDR3 extends over 15 amino acids. CDR3 amino acids: CASSARTGRVAEQFF. The CDR3 DNA is TGTGCCAGCAGTGCCAGGACAGGGAGGGTAGCTGAGCAGTTCTTC.

The chain has TRBV25-1 and TRBJ2-5; the D is unclear. Matching the DNA end better, TRBJ2-7 makes the J call doubtful. Germline V lookup: CDR1 MGHDK, CDR2 SYGVNS. The CDR3 loop spans 15 amino acids. For the CDR3, the DNA is TGTGCCAGCAGTGCTTTGTCCCGTCCCTCCTACGAGCAGTACTTC. This translates into CASSALSRPSYEQYF.